These T cell receptor beta chains were read from a single sample in a study of metastatic and nonmetastatic thyroid tumors. TCRdb re-called clones via MiXCR from the PCR reads. This table holds 80,000 to 85,000 clones, around 13% found once. Sequencing input: tumor tissue. These TCRs come from a female donor with papillary thyroid cancer or a benign thyroid nodule (not recorded which). Some clones in this sample may be carry-over from other donors' samples. Each CDR3 is given with its conserved first and last residue. Each record gives: D gene, V gene, J gene, clone size, CDR3 length, CDR3 protein, CDR3 DNA. A D gene is named only where the DNA matches it firmly. Clone size is not always given. Where it is, it says once, few, many or a class for expanded clones.

>TRBD1|TRBV20-1|TRBJ1-2|many|13
CSARTRDSYGYTF
TGCAGTGCTAGAACCCGGGACAGCTATGGCTACACCTTC
>TRBD1|TRBV20-1|TRBJ1-2|few|14
CSARDGQDDYGYTF
TGCAGTGCTAGAGACGGACAGGACGACTATGGCTACACCTTC
>TRBD1|TRBV7-8|TRBJ2-1|many|16
CASSLGRQGLYNEQFF
TGTGCCAGCAGCTTAGGTCGACAGGGTCTATACAATGAGCAGTTCTTC
>-|TRBV3-1|TRBJ1-2|-|15
CASSPGGGLFDAYTF
TGTGCCAGCAGCCCCGGGGGTGGTTTATTCGATGCCTACACCTTC
>-|TRBV30|TRBJ1-2|many|12
CAWSGPGGGYTF
TGTGCCTGGAGTGGCCCGGGAGGCGGCTACACCTTC
>-|TRBV9|TRBJ2-2|-|14
CASSVGALGGELFF
TGTGCCAGCAGCGTTGGGGCGTTGGGCGGGGAGCTGTTTTTT
>-|TRBV9|TRBJ2-1|-|16
CASSVGGTSGHNEQFF
TGTGCCAGCAGCGTAGGGGGGACCAGCGGTCACAATGAGCAGTTCTTC
>TRBD1|TRBV28|TRBJ1-6|few|16
CASSGQGRSYNSPLHF
TGTGCCAGCAGTGGACAGGGACGATCCTATAATTCACCCCTCCACTTT
>TRBD2|TRBV7-2|TRBJ2-1|many|17
CASSLGVRPGGDNEQFF
TGTGCCAGCAGCTTAGGCGTAAGACCCGGGGGGGACAATGAGCAGTTCTTC
>-|TRBV5-4|TRBJ2-7|few|16
CASSATWGESSYEQYF
TGTGCCAGCAGCGCAACGTGGGGCGAGAGCTCCTACGAGCAGTACTTC
>TRBD1|TRBV2|TRBJ1-4|many|12
CASSGQGEKLFF
TGTGCCAGCAGTGGACAGGGAGAAAAACTGTTTTTT
>-|TRBV5-8|TRBJ2-7|many|13
CASRGRNSYEQYF
TGTGCCAGCAGGGGGAGAAACTCCTACGAGCAGTACTTC
>-|TRBV3-1|TRBJ1-2|many|14
CASSQARSGVGYTF
TGTGCCAGCAGCCAGGCCCGATCAGGGGTCGGCTACACCTTC
>TRBD1|TRBV24-1|TRBJ2-2|many|14
CATMRQGATGELFF
TGTGCCACCATGAGGCAGGGGGCCACCGGGGAGCTGTTTTTT
>TRBD1|TRBV15|TRBJ1-5|-|16
CATSPQGALSNQPQHF
TGTGCCACCAGCCCACAGGGGGCTTTAAGCAATCAGCCCCAGCATTTT
>-|TRBV20-1|TRBJ2-7|many|14
CSAPKPGSLYEQYF
TGCAGTGCTCCTAAGCCGGGGAGCCTCTACGAGCAGTACTTC
>-|TRBV10-2|TRBJ2-3|-|13
CASSLRGAYTQYF
TGCGCCAGCAGTCTCAGGGGAGCGTATACGCAGTATTTT
>-|TRBV20-1|TRBJ1-1|many|12
CSAKQLGEQAFF
TGCAGTGCGAAGCAGTTAGGGGAACAAGCTTTCTTT
>TRBD2|TRBV27|TRBJ2-1|many|17
CASSTAGGARLYNEQFF
TGTGCCAGCAGCACCGCCGGGGGGGCTAGACTTTACAATGAGCAGTTCTTC
>-|TRBV5-1|TRBJ2-6|-|15
CASSLDGSGANVLTF
TGCGCCAGCAGCTTGGATGGTTCTGGGGCCAACGTCCTGACTTTC